The 9 T cell receptor beta chains below come from one sample, sequenced in a study of early T cells in non-severe SARS-CoV-2 infection. TCRdb reprocessed the 5' RACE reads with MiXCR, giving one entry per CDR3 protein. In the table there are 70,000 to 75,000 distinct CDR3 sequences, about 12% of which are singletons. The material sequenced was whole blood. These receptors originate from an adult who was a healthcare worker with PCR-confirmed SARS-CoV-2 infection or an uninfected control (not recorded which).

The chain combines TRBV11-2 with TRBJ2-2; TRBD1 might be the D (5 bases). The germline CDR1 and CDR2 sequences are SGHAT and FQNNGV. CDR3 length: 14 amino acids. With 5 bases removed from V and 4 bases from J, the gap between germline ends came to 11 bases. The CDR3 region has the DNA TGTGCCAGCAGCCTTAGGGGCGGCACCGGGGAGCTGTTTTTT. This translates into CASSLRGGTGELFF.

This clonotype was counted ten times or more. DNA for the CDR3: TGTGCCAGCAGTTTTCATGGTGCAGGGGACTATGGCTACACCTTC. Amino acid sequence: CASSFHGAGDYGYTF. The chain employs TRBV12-3 or TRBV12-4 and TRBJ1-2, with TRBD1 as a possible D gene (6 bases). CDR3 length equals 15 residues. Deletions cut 3 bases from V and 3 bases from J, with 14 bases between.

V usage is TRBV6-1 and J usage is TRBJ2-1, with D possibly matching TRBD2 (5 bases). The CDR3 is 16 residues long. The germline V gene encodes CDR1 MNHNS and CDR2 SASEGT. The germline V and J ends were trimmed by 7 bases and 8 bases, with 24 bases remaining between them. The DNA for the CDR3 is TGTGCCAGCAATCCGGGAACCCTCGCCACTTCCCATGAGCAGTTCTTC. Amino acids: CASNPGTLATSHEQFF.

Only a few counts were recorded for this clonotype. V gene TRBV7-3 combines with J gene TRBJ2-1; perhaps TRBD2 as D (5 bases). The CDR3 is 15 residues long. V lost 6 bases and J lost 0, with 12 bases in between. The germline gives CDR1 SGHTA, CDR2 FQGTGA. Written as DNA, the CDR3 is TGTGCCAGCAGTTCTCGTGGGAGCTCCTACAATGAGCAGTTCTTC. Its protein product is CASSSRGSSYNEQFF. The full variable domain, its missing parts supplied by reference TRBV7-3 and TRBJ2-1, is GAGVSQTPSNKVTEKGKYVELRCDPISGHTALYWYRQSLGQGPEFLIYFQGTGAADDSGLPNDRFFAVRPEGSVSTLKIQRTERGDSAVYLCASSSRGSSYNEQFFGPGTRLTVL.

This clonotype was seen only a few times. The chain combines TRBV5-4 with TRBJ2-3; D is perhaps TRBD2 (5 bases). The V gene's germline CDR1 is SGHNT and CDR2 YYREEE (reference sequence). The CDR3 has 16 amino acids. V was cut by 0 bases and J by 2 bases, with 13 bases left in between. CDR3 loop: CASSLGLGVVTDTQYF. CDR3 nucleotides: TGTGCCAGCAGCTTGGGACTCGGGGTCGTCACAGATACGCAGTATTTT. Full variable domain (missing parts from reference TRBV5-4 and TRBJ2-3): ETGVTQSPTHLIKTRGQQVTLRCSSQSGHNTVSWYQQALGQGPQFIFQYYREEENGRGNFPPRFSGLQFPNYSSELNVNALELDDSALYLCASSLGLGVVTDTQYFGPGTRLTVL.

Note on this clonotype: Compared with germline, one end of the junction differs, possibly owing to a read error. The J gene is TRBJ1-6, the V gene TRBV11-1; possible D gene TRBD1, 5 bases. Germline V CDR1 and CDR2: SGHAT, FQDESV (reference sequence). CDR3 length: 16 residues. The CDR3 nucleotides are TGTGCCAGCAGCCATCGTGACTGGGGACCCACTTCACCCCTCCATTTT. It encodes CASSHRDWGPTSPLHF.

V is TRBV21-1 and J is TRBJ2-1; TRBD1, the D gene given by the table, was not confirmed from the DNA. TRBV21-1 is tagged as a pseudogene. This CDR3 region has 14 residues. This CDR3 is CASSNPDRGGEQFF. CDR3 DNA sequence: TGTGCCAGCAGCAATCCGGACAGGGGAGGTGAGCAGTTCTTC.

This clonotype turned up a few times. CDR3 in DNA: TGTGCCAGCAGCTTAGGGGCAGGGGGCTCTGGGGCCAACGTCCTGACTTTC. This codes for CASSLGAGGSGANVLTF. The chain joins TRBV11-2 to TRBJ2-6; TRBD1 matches at 7 bases. The V segment lost 1 base and the J segment 0 bases; nucleotides outside the gene matches: 3. CDR1 SGHAT and CDR2 FQNNGV come from the germline V gene. The CDR3 covers 17 residues.

This rearrangement joins TRBV7-2 to TRBJ1-5; a possible D gene is TRBD1 (5 bases). Germline-derived CDR1 and CDR2 are SGHTA and FQGNSA. The CDR3 spans 13 residues. Trimming pared 5 bases from V and 9 bases from J, leaving 14 bases between. Written as DNA, the CDR3 is TGTGCCAGCAGCCTGGGGCCCGCTAGGCCCCAGCATTTT. It translates to CASSLGPARPQHF.